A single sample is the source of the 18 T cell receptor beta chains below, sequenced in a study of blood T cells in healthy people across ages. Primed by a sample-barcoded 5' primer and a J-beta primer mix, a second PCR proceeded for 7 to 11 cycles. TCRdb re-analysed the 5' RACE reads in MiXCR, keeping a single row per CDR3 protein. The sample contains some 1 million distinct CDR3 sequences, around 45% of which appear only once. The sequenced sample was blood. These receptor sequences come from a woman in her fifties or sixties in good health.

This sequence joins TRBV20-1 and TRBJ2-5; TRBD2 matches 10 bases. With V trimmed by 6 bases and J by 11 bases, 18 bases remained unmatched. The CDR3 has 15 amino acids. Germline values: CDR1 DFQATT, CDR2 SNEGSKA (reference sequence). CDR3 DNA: TGCAGTGCCACCGCGCTCAGACTAGCGGGCAATGAGCAGTACTTC. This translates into CSATALRLAGNEQYF.

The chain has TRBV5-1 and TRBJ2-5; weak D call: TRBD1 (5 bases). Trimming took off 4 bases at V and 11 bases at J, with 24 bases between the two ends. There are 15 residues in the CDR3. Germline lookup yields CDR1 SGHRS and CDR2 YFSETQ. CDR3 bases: TGCGCCAGCAGCACCAGTCAGGCAGGGTCCGCCGGGCAGTACTTC. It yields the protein CASSTSQAGSAGQYF.

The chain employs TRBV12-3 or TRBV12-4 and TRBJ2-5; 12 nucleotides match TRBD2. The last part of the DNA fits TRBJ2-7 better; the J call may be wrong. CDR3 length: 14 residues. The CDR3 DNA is TGTGCCAGCAGACCACTAGCGGGAGGATTCGAGCAGTACTTC. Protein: CASRPLAGGFEQYF.

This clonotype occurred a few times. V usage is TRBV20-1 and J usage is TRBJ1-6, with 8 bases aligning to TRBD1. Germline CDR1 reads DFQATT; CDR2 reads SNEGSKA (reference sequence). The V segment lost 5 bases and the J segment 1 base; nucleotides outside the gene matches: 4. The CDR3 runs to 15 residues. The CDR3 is CSAGQGISYNSPLHF. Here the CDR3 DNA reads TGCAGTGCTGGACAGGGCATTTCCTATAATTCACCCCTCCACTTT.

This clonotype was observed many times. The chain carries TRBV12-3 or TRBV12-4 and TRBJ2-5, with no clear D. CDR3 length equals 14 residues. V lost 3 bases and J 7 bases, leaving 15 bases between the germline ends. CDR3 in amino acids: CASSLVQFGLTQYF. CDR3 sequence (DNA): TGTGCCAGCAGTTTGGTACAGTTTGGTTTGACCCAGTACTTC.

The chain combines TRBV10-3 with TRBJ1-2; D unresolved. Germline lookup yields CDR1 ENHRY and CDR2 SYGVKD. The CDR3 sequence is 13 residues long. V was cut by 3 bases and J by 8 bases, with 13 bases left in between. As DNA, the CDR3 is TGTGCCATCAGTGAAATTCTTAAGACAGGCTACACCTTC. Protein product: CAISEILKTGYTF.

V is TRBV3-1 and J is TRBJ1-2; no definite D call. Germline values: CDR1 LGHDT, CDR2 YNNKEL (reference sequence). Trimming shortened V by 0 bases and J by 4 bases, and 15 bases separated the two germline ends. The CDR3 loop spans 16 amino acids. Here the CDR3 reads CASSQDSPTWPYGYTF. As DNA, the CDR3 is TGTGCCAGCAGCCAAGATTCCCCGACTTGGCCCTATGGCTACACCTTC. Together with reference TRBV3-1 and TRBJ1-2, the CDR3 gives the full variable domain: DTAVSQTPKYLVTQMGNDKSIKCEQNLGHDTMYWYKQDSKKFLKIMFSYNNKELIINETVPNRFSPKSPDKAHLNLHINSLELGDSAVYFCASSQDSPTWPYGYTFGSGTRLTVV.

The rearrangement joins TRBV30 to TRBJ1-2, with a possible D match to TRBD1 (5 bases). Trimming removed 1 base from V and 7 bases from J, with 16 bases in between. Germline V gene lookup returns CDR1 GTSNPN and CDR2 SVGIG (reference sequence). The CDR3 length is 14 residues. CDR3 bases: TGTGCCTGGAGTGAAGGTGGCCAGGGTAGTGGCTACACCTTC. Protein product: CAWSEGGQGSGYTF.

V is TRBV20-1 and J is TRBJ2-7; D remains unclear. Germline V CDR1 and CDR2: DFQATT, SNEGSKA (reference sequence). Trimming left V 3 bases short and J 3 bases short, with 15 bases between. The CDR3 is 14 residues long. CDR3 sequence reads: CSASGLPDNYEQYF. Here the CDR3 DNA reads TGCAGTGCTAGCGGATTACCTGACAACTACGAGCAGTACTTC.

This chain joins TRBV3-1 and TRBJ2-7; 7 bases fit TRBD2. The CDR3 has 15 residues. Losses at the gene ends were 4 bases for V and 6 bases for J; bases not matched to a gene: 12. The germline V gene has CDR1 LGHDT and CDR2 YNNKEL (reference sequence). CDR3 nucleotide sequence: TGTGCCAGCAGCCGGGGGGGGACGTACCGTATCGAGCAGTACTTC. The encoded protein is CASSRGGTYRIEQYF.

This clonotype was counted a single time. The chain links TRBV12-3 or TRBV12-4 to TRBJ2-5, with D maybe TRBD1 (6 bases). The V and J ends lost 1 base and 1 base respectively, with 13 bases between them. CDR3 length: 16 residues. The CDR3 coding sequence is TGTGCCAGCAGTTTAGGTTCCGGGACACTCCAAGAGACCCAGTACTTC. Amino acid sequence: CASSLGSGTLQETQYF.

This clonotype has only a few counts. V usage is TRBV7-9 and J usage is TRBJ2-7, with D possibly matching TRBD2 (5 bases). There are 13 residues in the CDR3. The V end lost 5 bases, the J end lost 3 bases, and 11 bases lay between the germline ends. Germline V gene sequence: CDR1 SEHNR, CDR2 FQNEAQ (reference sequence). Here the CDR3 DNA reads TGTGCCAGCAGCGGCGACTATCTCTACGAGCAGTACTTC. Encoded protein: CASSGDYLYEQYF.

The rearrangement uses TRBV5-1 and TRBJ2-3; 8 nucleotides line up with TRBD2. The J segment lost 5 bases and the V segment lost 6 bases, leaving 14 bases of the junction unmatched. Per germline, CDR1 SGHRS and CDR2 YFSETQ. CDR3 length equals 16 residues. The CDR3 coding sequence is TGCGCCAGCAACTTTTTTACGGGAGGGTTGGGAGATACGCAGTATTTT. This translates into CASNFFTGGLGDTQYF.

The CDR3: CAISESTELAIDTQYF. CDR3 sequence (DNA): TGTGCCATCAGTGAGTCGACCGAGCTAGCTATAGATACGCAGTATTTT. J is TRBJ2-3 and V is TRBV10-3; a possible D gene is TRBD2 (5 bases). Trimming stripped 0 bases from V and 5 bases from J, with 15 bases between. The germline V gene has CDR1 ENHRY and CDR2 SYGVKD. The CDR3 is made up of 16 amino acids.

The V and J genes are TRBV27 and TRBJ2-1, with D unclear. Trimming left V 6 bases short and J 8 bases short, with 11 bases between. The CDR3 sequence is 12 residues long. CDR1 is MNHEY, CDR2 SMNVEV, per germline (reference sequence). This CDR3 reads CASRTSDDEQFF. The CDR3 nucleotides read TGTGCCAGCAGGACGAGTGACGATGAGCAGTTCTTC.

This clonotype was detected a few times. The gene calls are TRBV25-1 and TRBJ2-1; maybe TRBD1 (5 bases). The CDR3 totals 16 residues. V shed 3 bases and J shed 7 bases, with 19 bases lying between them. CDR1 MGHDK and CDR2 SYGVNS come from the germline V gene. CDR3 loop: CASSEPSSGNVNEQFF. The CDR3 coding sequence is TGTGCCAGCAGTGAGCCCAGCTCAGGGAACGTTAATGAGCAGTTCTTC.

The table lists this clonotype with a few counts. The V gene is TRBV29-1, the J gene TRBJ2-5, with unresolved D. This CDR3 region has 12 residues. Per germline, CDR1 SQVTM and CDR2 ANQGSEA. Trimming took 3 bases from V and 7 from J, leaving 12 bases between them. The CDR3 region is CSVEIPVATQYF. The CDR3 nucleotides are TGCAGCGTTGAGATTCCTGTGGCGACCCAGTACTTC.

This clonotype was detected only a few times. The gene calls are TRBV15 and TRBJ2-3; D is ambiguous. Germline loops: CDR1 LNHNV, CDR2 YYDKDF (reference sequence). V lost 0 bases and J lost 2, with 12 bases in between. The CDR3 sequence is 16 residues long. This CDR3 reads CATSRDLGYSTDTQYF. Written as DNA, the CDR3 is TGTGCCACCAGCAGAGACCTTGGATATTCCACAGATACGCAGTATTTT.